This TCR beta chain is from a study of tumor-infiltrating lymphocytes in primary liver carcinoma. Details on this clonotype: Its specificity is unknown. A read error may produce the germline difference seen at one junction end.

Study-level findings and limits: A significantly higher top-250-clone fraction was recorded for tumors than for blood (p = 0.039).

The study co-extracted DNA and RNA from around 20-30 mg of unsorted bulk tissue. This CDR3 is built from 14 residues. CDR1 is SQVTM, CDR2 ANQGSEA, per germline. Starting material of 500 to 600 ng total RNA yielded TCR beta cDNA via a constant-region primer. Employing slightly modified ARM-PCR, three nested multiplex PCR rounds were run, and these gave rise to the TCR beta libraries. TRBV1-TRBV30 forward primers paired with a C-beta reverse primer were used in the first two PCR rounds, which ran roughly 10 cycles each. MiXCR, run by TCRdb on the multiplex PCR reads, gives a single entry per CDR3 protein. The data hold about 100,000 distinct CDR3 sequences, with 69% observed a single time.

This TCR derives from a woman aged 60-75 years with primary liver carcinoma and hepatitis B virus infection. The specimen was liver tumor tissue from sampling region 5. Subset here: tumor region T5, tumor centre. The V and J genes are TRBV29-1 and TRBJ2-5; D possibly corresponds to TRBD2 (6 bases). The CDR3 loop is CSVNKLGGEETQYF. The DNA for the CDR3 is TGTAGCGTGAACAAATTGGGCGGGGAAGAGACCCAGTACTTC.